One sample yielded the 25 T cell receptor beta chains listed below, sequenced in a study of OX40 agonist ivuxolimab in advanced cancers. Some clones are missing from TCRdb's copy, which holds only in-frame ones; the method was immunoSEQ multiplex PCR. The sample consists of over 95,000 clones, 90% to 97% of them appearing once. Material: CD4+ or CD8+ T cells sorted from blood, obtained in a trial of the OX40 agonist ivuxolimab. These TCRs come from an adult with an advanced solid tumor such as melanoma, head and neck, liver or kidney cancer.

The sample holds one count of this clone. The chain has TRBV12-5 and TRBJ2-2; D gene uncertain. The germline V gene encodes CDR1 LGHNT and CDR2 FRNRAP. This CDR3 has 12 residues. Trimming shortened V by 1 base and J by 3 bases, and 0 bases separated the two germline ends. CDR3 nucleotide sequence: TGTGCTAGTGGTTTGGACACCGGGGAGCTGTTTTTT. Its protein is CASGLDTGELFF.

This chain uses TRBV28 with TRBJ1-4; perhaps TRBD1 as D (6 bases). Germline loops: CDR1 MDHEN, CDR2 SYDVKM. The V gene lost 4 bases and the J gene lost 8 bases, with 23 bases spanning the gap. The CDR3 has 17 residues. This CDR3 reads CASSSYPRQGIREKLFF. CDR3 bases: TGTGCCAGCAGTTCCTACCCGCGCCAGGGGATTCGAGAAAAACTGTTTTTT. Complete variable domain (other parts from reference TRBV28 and TRBJ1-4): DVKVTQSSRYLVKRTGEKVFLECVQDMDHENMFWYRQDPGLGLRLIYFSYDVKMKEKGDIPEGYSVSREKKERFSLILESASTNQTSMYLCASSSYPRQGIREKLFFGSGTQLSVL.

The gene calls are TRBV11-2 and TRBJ2-1, with D perhaps TRBD1 (5 bases). The V end was cut by 0 bases, the J end by 4 bases, with 10 bases between. The CDR3 spans 15 residues. Germline lookup yields CDR1 SGHAT and CDR2 FQNNGV. CDR3 nucleotide sequence: TGTGCCAGCAGCTTAGAGGGCAGGGATTACAATGAGCAGTTCTTC. It is translated as CASSLEGRDYNEQFF.

The chain uses TRBV11-2 and TRBJ2-7; TRBD1 matches 7 bases. The CDR3 runs to 17 residues. J was trimmed by 3 bases and V by 0 bases; bases with no gene match: 11. The germline CDR1 and CDR2 sequences are SGHAT and FQNNGV. The CDR3 is CASSLEPTGRGVYEQYF. The CDR3 bases are TGTGCCAGCAGCTTAGAGCCGACAGGGCGAGGGGTCTACGAGCAGTACTTC.

The chain combines TRBV27 with TRBJ1-4; 9 nucleotides line up with TRBD1. The CDR3 is 14 amino acids. V was clipped by 6 bases and J by 7 bases; unmatched bases: 6. Per germline, CDR1 MNHEY and CDR2 SMNVEV (reference sequence). In DNA form, the CDR3 reads TGTGCCAGCAGACGGACAGGGGTGGGTGAAAAACTGTTTTTT. It codes for CASRRTGVGEKLFF.

The chain combines TRBV19 with TRBJ2-6; unclear D gene. Trimming stripped 3 bases from V and 0 bases from J, with 12 bases between. The CDR3 totals 17 residues. Germline V gives CDR1 LNHDA, CDR2 SQIVND (reference sequence). In nucleotides, the CDR3 is TGTGCCAGTAGTATTCTCCCCCAGAGCTCTGGGGCCAACGTCCTGACTTTC. Protein: CASSILPQSSGANVLTF.

The genes are TRBV10-3 and TRBJ1-3; D remains ambiguous. Trimming took off 4 bases at V and 0 bases at J, with 19 bases between the two ends. This CDR3 contains 18 residues. Germline V CDR1 and CDR2: ENHRY, SYGVKD. In DNA form, the CDR3 reads TGTGCCATCAGTGCGGTAGGGCAGTCTCCCTTCTCTGGAAACACCATATATTTT. Residues: CAISAVGQSPFSGNTIYF.

This rearrangement joins TRBV27 to TRBJ2-5; D tentatively reads TRBD1 or TRBD2 (5 bases each). Germline CDR1 and CDR2: MNHEY and SMNVEV (reference sequence). The CDR3 loop spans 13 amino acids. Trimming pared 4 bases from V and 5 bases from J, leaving 11 bases between. CDR3 region: CASSSLEGETQYF. The CDR3 DNA is TGTGCCAGCAGTTCACTAGAGGGGGAGACCCAGTACTTC.

The chain is built from TRBV6-1 and TRBJ2-5, with TRBD2 identical over 16 bases. V lost 3 bases to trimming and J lost 10 bases; unmatched junction nucleotides: 2. Germline V lookup: CDR1 MNHNS, CDR2 SASEGT. There are 14 residues in the CDR3. CDR3 in DNA: TGTGCCAGCAGTGAGGGACTAGCGGGGGGGTACCAGTACTTC. It specifies CASSEGLAGGYQYF.

The chain uses TRBV5-1 and TRBJ2-7, with D perhaps matching TRBD1 (6 bases). Trimming removed 0 bases at V and 1 base at J, with 17 bases between. Germline CDR1 and CDR2: SGHRS and YFSETQ. This CDR3 comprises 17 residues. CDR3 in amino acids: CASSLGHRQDGSYEQYF. CDR3 in DNA: TGCGCCAGCAGCTTGGGGCACCGACAGGATGGGTCCTACGAGCAGTACTTC.

The chain combines TRBV2 with TRBJ1-2; a possible D gene is TRBD1 (6 bases). V lost 4 bases and J 0 bases, leaving 9 bases between the germline ends. The CDR3 has 14 amino acids. Per the germline V gene, CDR1 is SNHLY and CDR2 is FYNNEI. The CDR3 is CASSGGRANYGYTF. The CDR3 region has the DNA TGTGCCAGCAGTGGGGGGCGGGCTAACTATGGCTACACCTTC.

V usage is TRBV28 and J usage is TRBJ2-5; unclear D gene. CDR1 is MDHEN and CDR2 is SYDVKM in the germline V gene. Between the trimmed V and J ends, which lost 7 bases and 3 bases, there was a span of 12 bases. This CDR3 spans 13 amino acids. The CDR3 is CASKSENEETQYF. CDR3 nucleotide sequence: TGTGCCAGCAAGTCAGAAAACGAAGAGACCCAGTACTTC.

This rearrangement joins TRBV13 to TRBJ2-7; 9 bases are shared with TRBD1. From germline, CDR1 is PRHDT and CDR2 FYEKMQ (reference sequence). The CDR3 loop spans 18 amino acids. V lost 0 bases, J lost 4 bases, and 13 bases stayed unmatched. The CDR3 DNA reads TGTGCCAGCAGCTTAGGTCCCCCCGGCGGACAGGGGATTTACGAGCAGTACTTC. This codes for CASSLGPPGGQGIYEQYF.

V is TRBV28 and J is TRBJ2-1, with a tentative D call TRBD2 (5 bases). V was clipped by 3 bases and J by 0 bases, with 12 bases between them. CDR3 length: 16 residues. CDR1 and CDR2 (germline): MDHEN, SYDVKM. The chain's CDR3 is CASSFGLAHSYNEQFF. The CDR3 nucleotides read TGTGCCAGCAGTTTCGGGCTAGCCCACTCCTACAATGAGCAGTTCTTC.

The CDR3 bases are TGTGCCAGTAGGGCAGGGTATGAAAAACTGTTTTTT. Amino acids: CASRAGYEKLFF. The genes are TRBV19 and TRBJ1-4, with D tentatively TRBD1 (5 bases). Between the trimmed V and J ends, which lost 6 bases and 6 bases, there was a span of 8 bases. The CDR3 has 12 amino acids. Germline assignment: CDR1 LNHDA and CDR2 SQIVND (reference sequence).

This sequence joins TRBV23-1 and TRBJ2-7; D is possibly TRBD2 (5 bases). TRBV23-1 is flagged as an ORF with uncertain function. Deletions cut 0 bases from V and 6 bases from J, with 21 bases between. The CDR3 sequence is 17 residues long. CDR3 nucleotide sequence: TGCGCCAGCAGTCAATCGATAGAGGGAAAGGCCCCGCGCGAGCAGTACTTC. Translating it yields CASSQSIEGKAPREQYF.

The chain couples TRBV18 to TRBJ2-3; 9 bases align to TRBD2. V dropped 4 bases and J dropped 6; count of bases not matched to a gene: 17. Germline assignment: CDR1 KGHSH and CDR2 LQKENI. CDR3 size: 18 residues. Here the CDR3 reads CASSLYHFGAGGEDTQYF. CDR3 coding DNA: TGTGCCAGCTCACTATACCACTTTGGAGCGGGGGGAGAGGATACGCAGTATTTT.

The J gene is TRBJ2-7, the V gene TRBV2; TRBD1 matches 7 bases. Germline V CDR1 and CDR2: SNHLY, FYNNEI. The J segment lost 2 bases and the V segment lost 10 bases, leaving 11 bases of the junction unmatched. The CDR3 covers 14 residues. As DNA, the CDR3 is TGTGCCACCAGGACCGACAGGGATCCCTACGAGCAGTACTTC. This codes for CATRTDRDPYEQYF.

The V and J genes are TRBV5-8 and TRBJ2-5; D is unresolved. V was clipped by 2 bases and J by 0 bases, with 8 bases between them. CDR1 is SGHTS and CDR2 is YDEGEE in the germline V gene. The CDR3 has 14 amino acids. CDR3 nucleotides: TGTGCCAGCAGCTTCCGCAGCTACCAAGAGACCCAGTACTTC. It codes for CASSFRSYQETQYF.

The rearrangement links TRBV7-6 to TRBJ2-1; either TRBD1 or TRBD2 may fit D (5 bases each). In germline, CDR1 is SGHVS, CDR2 FNYEAQ. The CDR3 consists of 15 residues. Trimming left V 7 bases short and J 6 bases short, with 19 bases between. The chain's CDR3 is CASTPSEDGTNEQFF. The CDR3 bases are TGTGCCAGCACCCCTTCGGAGGACGGGACCAATGAGCAGTTCTTC.

The rearrangement uses TRBV4-1 and TRBJ2-7, with a possible D match to TRBD2 (5 bases). The V gene lost 1 base and the J gene lost 7 bases, with 11 bases spanning the gap. Germline CDR1 MGHRA, CDR2 YSYEKL. The CDR3 extends over 13 amino acids. The CDR3 region has the DNA TGCGCCAGCAGCCAAGTTGAGGGTTGGGAGCAGTACTTC. Encoded protein: CASSQVEGWEQYF.

V and J are TRBV10-1 and TRBJ1-5; no reliable D call. The CDR3 consists of 13 residues. CDR1 and CDR2 from the germline V gene are WNHNN and SYGVQD (reference sequence). The V end lost 0 bases, the J end lost 8 bases, and 8 bases lay between the germline ends. The CDR3 reads CASSESVRKPQHF. Here the CDR3 DNA reads TGCGCCAGCAGTGAGTCTGTGAGAAAGCCCCAGCATTTT.

This clone was observed a single time. CDR3 amino acids: CASSLGGYSSYNEQFF. The CDR3 coding sequence is TGTGCCAGCAGCTTAGGGGGTTACTCCTCCTACAATGAGCAGTTCTTC. The chain combines TRBV7-6 with TRBJ2-1; D is undetermined. From germline, CDR1 is SGHVS and CDR2 FNYEAQ. V lost 1 base and J 0 bases, leaving 10 bases between the germline ends. This CDR3 has 16 residues. Full variable domain (outside the CDR3, taken from reference TRBV7-6 and TRBJ2-1): GAGVSQSPRYKVTKRGQDVALRCDPISGHVSLYWYRQALGQGPEFLTYFNYEAQQDKSGLPNDRFSAERPEGSISTLTIQRTEQRDSAMYRCASSLGGYSSYNEQFFGPGTRLTVL.

The V gene is TRBV6-1, the J gene TRBJ2-3; the D gene is possibly TRBD2 (5 bases). This CDR3 comprises 14 residues. The V end was cut by 6 bases, the J end by 5 bases, with 15 bases between. From germline, CDR1 is MNHNS and CDR2 SASEGT. The CDR3 nucleotides read TGTGCCAGCAGGGGAGTCGAGGGAATAGATACGCAGTATTTT. This translates into CASRGVEGIDTQYF.

The V gene is TRBV11-1, the J gene TRBJ2-3; D call uncertain. V dropped 4 bases and J dropped 6 bases, with 11 bases sitting between them. CDR1 is SGHAT, CDR2 FQDESV, per germline (reference sequence). The CDR3 loop spans 13 amino acids. For the CDR3, the DNA is TGTGCCAGCAGCTGGGTTTTGGGGGATACGCAGTATTTT. Translated, it gives CASSWVLGDTQYF.